This TCR beta chain was recorded in a study of response to subunit inactivated influenza vaccine. This clonotype was found a few times. V lost 6 bases, J lost 10 bases, and 9 bases stayed unmatched. This CDR3 has 13 residues. Germline V gene sequence: CDR1 MDHEN, CDR2 SYDVKM. TCRdb re-analysed the RT-PCR reads in MiXCR, keeping a single row per CDR3 protein. The table shows a few hundred thousand distinct CDR3 sequences, with approximately 10% occurring only once. The same specimen was also included in a second study, on T cells expressing NK-cell markers. As that report states: In generating TCR beta cDNA, 5'RACE template switching with UMIs was used. The study drew TCR beta repertoires from sorted CD3+CD56+NKG2C+, CD3+CD56+NKG2C- and CD3+CD56-NKG2C+ T cells. As a fraction of CD8+ T cells, dominant NKG2C+ clonotypes reached about 1.0-7.0% in more than five donors. One observes that, in several donors, these clonotypes were also the leading ones within the CD3+CD56-NKG2C+ fraction.

The origin of this receptor is a middle-aged man who received an inactivated influenza vaccine. Sequences were derived from PBMCs from blood, sampled on the day of vaccination. This chain uses TRBV28 with TRBJ1-5; 7 nucleotides agree with TRBD1. This CDR3 reads CASRRQGPSPQHF. Written as DNA, the CDR3 is TGTGCCAGCAGAAGACAGGGCCCAAGTCCCCAGCATTTT.